The sequence of this T cell receptor (beta chain) was determined in a study of T-cell memory formation after mild COVID-19. As for the study in general: Each donor largely had its own TCR clusters. Study observations and caveats: Memory cells collected pre-infection included some clones that later responded, suggesting cross-reactive memory joined. Clones contracting across day 15 to 85 had a balanced CD4/CD8 profile; later expanding clones leaned CD4+.

The CDR3 spans 13 residues. After removal of 5 bases from V and 4 bases from J, the junction contained 4 bases not matched to a gene. In germline, CDR1 is LNHDA, CDR2 SQIVND (reference sequence). After 5'RACE with constant-segment primers, TCR alpha and TCR beta cDNA libraries carrying sample barcodes and UMIs were obtained. One entry per CDR3 protein results from TCRdb running MiXCR on the 5' RACE reads. In the table there are 250,000 to 350,000 distinct CDR3 sequences, about 16% of which are singletons. Of note for this clonotype: The antigen is not known.

Input material: PBMCs or a T cell subset sorted from them (not recorded which). The rearrangement links TRBV19 to TRBJ2-5; 7 positions match TRBD2. The clonotype was recovered from a man between 18 and 35 years old who had mild COVID-19 (a few samples of this study predate the infection). Cell type and time point are not known. This CDR3 reads CASSVGGRETQYF. The CDR3 bases are TGTGCCAGTAGTGTCGGGGGGAGAGAGACCCAGTACTTC.